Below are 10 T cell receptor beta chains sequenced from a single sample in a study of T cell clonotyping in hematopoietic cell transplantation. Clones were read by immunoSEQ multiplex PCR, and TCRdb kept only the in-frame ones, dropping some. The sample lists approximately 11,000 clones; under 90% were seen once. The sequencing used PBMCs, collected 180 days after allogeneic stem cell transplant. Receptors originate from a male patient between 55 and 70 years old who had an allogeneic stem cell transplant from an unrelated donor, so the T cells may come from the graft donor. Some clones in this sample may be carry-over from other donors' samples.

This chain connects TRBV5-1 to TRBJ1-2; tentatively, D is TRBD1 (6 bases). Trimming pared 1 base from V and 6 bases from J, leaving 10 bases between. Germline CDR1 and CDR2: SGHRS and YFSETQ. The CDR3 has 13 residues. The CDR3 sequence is CASSLSGANGYTF. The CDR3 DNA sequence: TGCGCCAGCAGCTTGTCGGGGGCGAATGGCTACACCTTC.

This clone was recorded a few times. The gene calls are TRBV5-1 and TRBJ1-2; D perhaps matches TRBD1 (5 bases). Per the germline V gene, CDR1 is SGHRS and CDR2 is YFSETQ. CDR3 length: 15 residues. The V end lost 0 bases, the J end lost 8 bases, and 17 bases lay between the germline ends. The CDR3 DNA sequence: TGCGCCAGCAGCTTGGAGGGCAGGGAAGTCGACGGCTACACCTTC. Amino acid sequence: CASSLEGREVDGYTF. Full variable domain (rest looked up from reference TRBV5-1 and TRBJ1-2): KAGVTQTPRYLIKTRGQQVTLSCSPISGHRSVSWYQQTPGQGLQFLFEYFSETQRNKGNFPGRFSGRQFSNSRSEMNVSTLELGDSALYLCASSLEGREVDGYTFGSGTRLTVV.

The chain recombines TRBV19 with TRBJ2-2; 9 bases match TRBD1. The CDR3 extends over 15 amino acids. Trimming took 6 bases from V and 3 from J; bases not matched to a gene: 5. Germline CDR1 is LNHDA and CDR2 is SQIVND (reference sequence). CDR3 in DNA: TGTGCCAGTAGCTCCCGGGACAGGGACACCGGGGAGCTGTTTTTT. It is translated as CASSSRDRDTGELFF.

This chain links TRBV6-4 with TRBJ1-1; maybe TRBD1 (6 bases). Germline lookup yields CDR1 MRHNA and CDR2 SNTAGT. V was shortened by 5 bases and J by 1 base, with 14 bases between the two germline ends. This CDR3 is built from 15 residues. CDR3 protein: CASSPAGGGNTEAFF. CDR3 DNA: TGTGCCAGCAGTCCCGCGGGGGGCGGGAACACTGAAGCTTTCTTT.

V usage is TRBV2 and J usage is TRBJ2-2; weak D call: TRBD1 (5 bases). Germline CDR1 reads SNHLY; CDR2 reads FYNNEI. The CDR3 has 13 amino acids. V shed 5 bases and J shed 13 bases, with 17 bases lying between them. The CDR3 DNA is TGTGCCAGCAGTTGGAAAATGGACATATGGCTGTTTTTT. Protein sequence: CASSWKMDIWLFF. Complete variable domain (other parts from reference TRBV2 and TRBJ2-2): EPEVTQTPSHQVTQMGQEVILRCVPISNHLYFYWYRQILGQKVEFLVSFYNNEISEKSEIFDDQFSVERPDGSNFTLKIRSTKLEDSAMYFCASSWKMDIWLFFGEGSRLTVL.

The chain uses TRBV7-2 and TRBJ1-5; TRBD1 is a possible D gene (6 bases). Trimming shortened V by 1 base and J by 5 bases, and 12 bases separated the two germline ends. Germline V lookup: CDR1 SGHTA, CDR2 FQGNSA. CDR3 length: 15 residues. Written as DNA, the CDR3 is TGTGCCAGCAGCTTAGTGGCCAGGGGTGATCAGCCCCAGCATTTT. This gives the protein CASSLVARGDQPQHF.

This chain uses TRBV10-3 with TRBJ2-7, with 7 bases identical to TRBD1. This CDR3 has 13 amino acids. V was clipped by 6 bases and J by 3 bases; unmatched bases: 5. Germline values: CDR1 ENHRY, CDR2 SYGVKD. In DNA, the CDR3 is TGTGCCATCAGGGGGACAGCGAGCTACGAGCAGTACTTC. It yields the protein CAIRGTASYEQYF.

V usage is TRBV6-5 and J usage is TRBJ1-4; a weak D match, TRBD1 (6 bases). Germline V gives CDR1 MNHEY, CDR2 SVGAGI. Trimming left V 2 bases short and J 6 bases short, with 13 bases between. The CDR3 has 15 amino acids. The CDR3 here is CASSYMGAVDEKLFF. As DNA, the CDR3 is TGTGCCAGCAGTTACATGGGGGCCGTCGATGAAAAACTGTTTTTT.

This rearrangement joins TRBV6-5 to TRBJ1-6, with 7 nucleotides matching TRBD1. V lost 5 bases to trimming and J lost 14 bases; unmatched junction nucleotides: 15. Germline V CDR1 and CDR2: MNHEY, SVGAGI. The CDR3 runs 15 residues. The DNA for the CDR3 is TGTGCCAGCAGTACGGGACAGAGCACTTTTATAACCCTCCACTTT. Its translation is CASSTGQSTFITLHF.

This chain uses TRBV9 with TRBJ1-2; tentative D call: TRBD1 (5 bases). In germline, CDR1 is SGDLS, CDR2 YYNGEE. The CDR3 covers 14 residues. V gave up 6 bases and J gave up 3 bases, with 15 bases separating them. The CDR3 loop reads CASTLTGDHYGYTF. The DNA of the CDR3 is TGTGCCAGCACCTTAACAGGAGACCACTATGGCTACACCTTC.